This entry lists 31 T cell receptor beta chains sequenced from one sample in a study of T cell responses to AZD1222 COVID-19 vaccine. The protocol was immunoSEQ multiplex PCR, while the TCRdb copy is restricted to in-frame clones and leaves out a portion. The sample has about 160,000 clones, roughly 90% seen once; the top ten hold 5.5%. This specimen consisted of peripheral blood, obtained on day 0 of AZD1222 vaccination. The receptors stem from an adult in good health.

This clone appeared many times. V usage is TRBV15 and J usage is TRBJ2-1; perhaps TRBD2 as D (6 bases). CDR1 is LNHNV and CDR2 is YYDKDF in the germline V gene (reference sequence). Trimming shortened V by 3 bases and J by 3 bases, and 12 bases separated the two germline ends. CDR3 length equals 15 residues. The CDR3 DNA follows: TGTGCCACCAGCAGCCGGCGGGACGGCTACAATGAGCAGTTCTTC. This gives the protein CATSSRRDGYNEQFF.

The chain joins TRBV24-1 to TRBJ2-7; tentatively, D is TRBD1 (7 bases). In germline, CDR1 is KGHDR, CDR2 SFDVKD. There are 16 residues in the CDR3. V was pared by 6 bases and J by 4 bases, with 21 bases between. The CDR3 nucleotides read TGTGCCACCAGTTCCACCGGGAGACAGGGACGGTACGAGCAGTACTTC. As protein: CATSSTGRQGRYEQYF.

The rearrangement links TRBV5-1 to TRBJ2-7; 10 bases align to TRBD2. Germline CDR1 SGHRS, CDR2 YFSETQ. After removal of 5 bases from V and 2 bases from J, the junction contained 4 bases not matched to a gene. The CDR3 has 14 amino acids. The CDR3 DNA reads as TGCGCCAGCAGATTAGCGGGGGGCACCTACGAGCAGTACTTC. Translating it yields CASRLAGGTYEQYF. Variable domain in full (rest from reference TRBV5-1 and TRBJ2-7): KAGVTQTPRYLIKTRGQQVTLSCSPISGHRSVSWYQQTPGQGLQFLFEYFSETQRNKGNFPGRFSGRQFSNSRSEMNVSTLELGDSALYLCASRLAGGTYEQYFGPGTRLTVT.

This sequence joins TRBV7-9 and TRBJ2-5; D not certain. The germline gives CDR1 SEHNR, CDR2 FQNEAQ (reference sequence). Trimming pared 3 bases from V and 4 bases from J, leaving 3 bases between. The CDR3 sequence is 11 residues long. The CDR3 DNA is TGTGCCAGCAGCTTTGGAGAGACCCAGTACTTC. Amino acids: CASSFGETQYF.

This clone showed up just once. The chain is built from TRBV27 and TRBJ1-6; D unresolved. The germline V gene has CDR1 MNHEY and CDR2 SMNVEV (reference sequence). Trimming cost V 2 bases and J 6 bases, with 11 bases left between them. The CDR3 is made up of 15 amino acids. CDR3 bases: TGTGCCAGCAGTTTAACCGGGTTAGGTAATTCACCCCTCCACTTT. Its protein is CASSLTGLGNSPLHF.

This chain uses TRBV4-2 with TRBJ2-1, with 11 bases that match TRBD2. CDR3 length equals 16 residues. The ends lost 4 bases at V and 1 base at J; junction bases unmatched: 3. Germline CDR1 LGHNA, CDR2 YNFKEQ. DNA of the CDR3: TGTGCCAGCAGCCCTCTAGCGGGAGGATCCTACAATGAGCAGTTCTTC. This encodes CASSPLAGGSYNEQFF.

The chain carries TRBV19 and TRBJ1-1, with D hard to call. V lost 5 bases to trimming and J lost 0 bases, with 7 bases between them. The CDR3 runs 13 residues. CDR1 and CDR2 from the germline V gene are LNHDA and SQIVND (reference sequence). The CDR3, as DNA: TGTGCCAGTAGTTCCAGTTTGAACACTGAAGCTTTCTTT. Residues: CASSSSLNTEAFF.

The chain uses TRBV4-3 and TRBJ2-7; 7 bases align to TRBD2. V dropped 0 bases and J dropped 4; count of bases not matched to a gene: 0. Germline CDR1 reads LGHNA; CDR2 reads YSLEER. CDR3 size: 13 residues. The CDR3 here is CASSQDSGYEQYF. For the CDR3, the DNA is TGCGCCAGCAGCCAAGATAGCGGGTACGAGCAGTACTTC.

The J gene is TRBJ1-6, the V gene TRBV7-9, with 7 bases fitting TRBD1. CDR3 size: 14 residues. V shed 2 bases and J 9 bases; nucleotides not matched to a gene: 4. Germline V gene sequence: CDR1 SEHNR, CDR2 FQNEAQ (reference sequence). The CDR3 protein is CASSLSDRASPLHF. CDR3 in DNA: TGTGCCAGCAGCTTAAGTGACAGGGCTTCACCCCTCCACTTT.

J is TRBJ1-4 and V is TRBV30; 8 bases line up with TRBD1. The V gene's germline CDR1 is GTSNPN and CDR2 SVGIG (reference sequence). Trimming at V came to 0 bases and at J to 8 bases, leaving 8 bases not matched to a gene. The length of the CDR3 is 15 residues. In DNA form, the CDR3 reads TGTGCCTGGAGTGTTCGGGACAGGCGGACCGAAAAACTGTTTTTT. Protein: CAWSVRDRRTEKLFF.

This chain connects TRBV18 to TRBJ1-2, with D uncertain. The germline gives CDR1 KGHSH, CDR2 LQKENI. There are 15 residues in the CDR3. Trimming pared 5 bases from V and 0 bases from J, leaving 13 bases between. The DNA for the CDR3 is TGTGCCAGCTCAGCGGAGGCAGGTTCTAACTATGGCTACACCTTC. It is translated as CASSAEAGSNYGYTF.

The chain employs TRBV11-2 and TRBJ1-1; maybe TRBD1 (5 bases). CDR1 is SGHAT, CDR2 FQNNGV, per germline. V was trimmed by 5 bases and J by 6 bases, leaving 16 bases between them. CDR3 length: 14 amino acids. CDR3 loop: CASSPNQGYSEAFF. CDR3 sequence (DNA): TGTGCCAGCAGCCCAAATCAGGGTTACTCTGAAGCTTTCTTT. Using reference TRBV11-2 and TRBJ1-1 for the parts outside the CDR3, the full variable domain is EAGVAQSPRYKIIEKRQSVAFWCNPISGHATLYWYQQILGQGPKLLIQFQNNGVVDDSQLPKDRFSAERLKGVDSTLKIQPAKLEDSAVYLCASSPNQGYSEAFFGQGTRLTVV.

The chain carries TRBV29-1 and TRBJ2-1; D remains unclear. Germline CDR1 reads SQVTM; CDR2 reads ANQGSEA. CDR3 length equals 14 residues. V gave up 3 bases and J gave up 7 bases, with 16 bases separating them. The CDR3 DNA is TGCAGCGTTGATTTAGTAATGTTCCGGAATGAGCAGTTCTTC. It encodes CSVDLVMFRNEQFF.

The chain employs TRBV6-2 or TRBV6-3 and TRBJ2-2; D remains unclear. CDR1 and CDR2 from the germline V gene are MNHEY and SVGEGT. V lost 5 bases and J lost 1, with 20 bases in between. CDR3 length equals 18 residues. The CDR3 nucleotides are TGTGCCAGCAGTACCCAGCATAGGCAGACCAAGAACACCGGGGAGCTGTTTTTT. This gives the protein CASSTQHRQTKNTGELFF.

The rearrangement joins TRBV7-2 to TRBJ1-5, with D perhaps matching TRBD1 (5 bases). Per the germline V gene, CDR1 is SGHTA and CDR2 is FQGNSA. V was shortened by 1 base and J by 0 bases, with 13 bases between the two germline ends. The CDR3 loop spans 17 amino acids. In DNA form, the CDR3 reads TGTGCCAGCAGCTTAGGTCAGGGTCTAGGTAGCAATCAGCCCCAGCATTTT. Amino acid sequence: CASSLGQGLGSNQPQHF.

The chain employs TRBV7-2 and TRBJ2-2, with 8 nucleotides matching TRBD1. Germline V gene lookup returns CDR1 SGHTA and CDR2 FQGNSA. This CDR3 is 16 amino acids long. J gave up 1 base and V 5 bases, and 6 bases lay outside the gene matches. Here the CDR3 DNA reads TGTGCCAGCAGCCCCCGCACAGGGGGGAACACCGGGGAGCTGTTTTTT. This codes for CASSPRTGGNTGELFF. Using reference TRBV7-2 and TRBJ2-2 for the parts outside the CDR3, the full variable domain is GAGVSQSPSNKVTEKGKDVELRCDPISGHTALYWYRQSLGQGLEFLIYFQGNSAPDKSGLPSDRFSAERTGGSVSTLTIQRTQQEDSAVYLCASSPRTGGNTGELFFGEGSRLTVL.

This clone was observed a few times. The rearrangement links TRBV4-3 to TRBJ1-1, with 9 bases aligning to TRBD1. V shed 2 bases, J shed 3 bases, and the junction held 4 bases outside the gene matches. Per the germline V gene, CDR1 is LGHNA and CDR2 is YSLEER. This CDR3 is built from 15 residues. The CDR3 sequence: CASSQLTGGHTEAFF. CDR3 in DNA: TGCGCCAGCAGCCAACTCACAGGGGGCCACACTGAAGCTTTCTTT.

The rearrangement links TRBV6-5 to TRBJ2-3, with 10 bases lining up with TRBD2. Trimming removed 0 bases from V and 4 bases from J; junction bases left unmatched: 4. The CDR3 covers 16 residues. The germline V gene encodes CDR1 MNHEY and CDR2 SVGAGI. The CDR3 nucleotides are TGTGCCAGCAGTTACTCGGAGCTAGCGGGAGCAGATACGCAGTATTTT. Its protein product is CASSYSELAGADTQYF.

In DNA, the CDR3 is TGTGCCAGCAGCCCAATTCGAGGACAGGGGAATTCACCCCTCCACTTT. Encoded protein: CASSPIRGQGNSPLHF. This chain uses TRBV27 with TRBJ1-6, with 9 bases fitting TRBD1. The CDR3 totals 16 residues. CDR1 and CDR2 (germline): MNHEY, SMNVEV (reference sequence). The V segment lost 6 bases and the J segment 7 bases; nucleotides outside the gene matches: 10.

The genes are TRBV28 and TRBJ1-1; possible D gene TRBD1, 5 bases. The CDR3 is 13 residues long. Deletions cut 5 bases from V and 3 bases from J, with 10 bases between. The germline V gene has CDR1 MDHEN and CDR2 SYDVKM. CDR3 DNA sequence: TGTGCCAGCAGTCCCCGGGGGTACACTGAAGCTTTCTTT. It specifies CASSPRGYTEAFF.

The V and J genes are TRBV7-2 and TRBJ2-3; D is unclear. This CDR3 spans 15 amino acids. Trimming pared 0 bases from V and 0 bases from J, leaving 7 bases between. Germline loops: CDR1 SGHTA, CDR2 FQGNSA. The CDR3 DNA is TGTGCCAGCAGCTTAGCGGGCCCTAGCACAGATACGCAGTATTTT. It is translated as CASSLAGPSTDTQYF.

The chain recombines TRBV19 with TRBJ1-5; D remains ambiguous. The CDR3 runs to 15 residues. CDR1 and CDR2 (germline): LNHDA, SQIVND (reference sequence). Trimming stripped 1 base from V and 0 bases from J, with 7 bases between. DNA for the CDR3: TGTGCCAGTAGTATAGGAGGGTTTAGCAATCAGCCCCAGCATTTT. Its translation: CASSIGGFSNQPQHF.

In DNA, the CDR3 is TGTGCCAGCAGCGAGACAGGAGTCGAATACAATGAGCAGTTCTTC. This encodes CASSETGVEYNEQFF. The chain couples TRBV9 to TRBJ2-1; weak D call: TRBD1 (6 bases). Germline CDR1 reads SGDLS; CDR2 reads YYNGEE. The V end lost 3 bases, the J end lost 4 bases, and 14 bases lay between the germline ends. CDR3 length: 15 residues.

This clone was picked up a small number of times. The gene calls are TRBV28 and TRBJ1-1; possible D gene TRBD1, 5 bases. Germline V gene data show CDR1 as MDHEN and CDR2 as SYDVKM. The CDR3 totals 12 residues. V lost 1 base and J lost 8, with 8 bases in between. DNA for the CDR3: TGTGCCAGCAGTTTATCCAGGGAGGAAGCTTTCTTT. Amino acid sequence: CASSLSREEAFF.

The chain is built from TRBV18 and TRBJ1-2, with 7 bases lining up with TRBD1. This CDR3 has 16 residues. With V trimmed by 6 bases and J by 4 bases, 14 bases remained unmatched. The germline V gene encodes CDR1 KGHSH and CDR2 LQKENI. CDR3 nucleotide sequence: TGTGCCAGCTCCCGCGGGACAGCCTTGGAGGTCTATGGCTACACCTTC. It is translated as CASSRGTALEVYGYTF.

The CDR3 DNA follows: TGTGCCTGGAGTAGGCGGGACATGAACACTGAAGCTTTCTTT. Amino acid sequence: CAWSRRDMNTEAFF. The chain links TRBV30 to TRBJ1-1, with a tentative D call TRBD1 (6 bases). CDR3 length: 14 amino acids. CDR1 GTSNPN and CDR2 SVGIG come from the germline V gene (reference sequence). Trimming took 2 bases from V and 0 from J, leaving 10 bases between them.

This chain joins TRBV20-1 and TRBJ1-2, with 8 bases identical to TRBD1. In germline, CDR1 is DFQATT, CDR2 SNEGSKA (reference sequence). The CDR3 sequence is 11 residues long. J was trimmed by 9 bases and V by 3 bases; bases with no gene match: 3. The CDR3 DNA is TGCAGTGCTAGTAGACAGGGGCGCTACACCTTC. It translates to CSASRQGRYTF.

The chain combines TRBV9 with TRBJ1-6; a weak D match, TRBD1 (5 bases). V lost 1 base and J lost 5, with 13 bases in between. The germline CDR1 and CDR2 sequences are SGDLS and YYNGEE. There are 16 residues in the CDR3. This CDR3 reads CASSVWDQPNNSPLHF. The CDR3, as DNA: TGTGCCAGCAGCGTATGGGACCAACCAAATAATTCACCCCTCCACTTT.

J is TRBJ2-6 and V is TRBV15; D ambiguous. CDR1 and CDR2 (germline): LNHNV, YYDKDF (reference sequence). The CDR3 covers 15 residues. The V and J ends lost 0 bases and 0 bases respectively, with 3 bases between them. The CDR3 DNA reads TGTGCCACCAGCAGAGACCCCTCTGGGGCCAACGTCCTGACTTTC. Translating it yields CATSRDPSGANVLTF.

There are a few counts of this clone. The CDR3 DNA sequence: TGTGCCAGCTCACCTGACAGGGGCACAAATTCACCCCTCCACTTT. It codes for CASSPDRGTNSPLHF. The chain links TRBV18 to TRBJ1-6, with 8 bases that match TRBD1. Germline V gene lookup returns CDR1 KGHSH and CDR2 LQKENI. The junction had 5 bases not matched to a gene; V was cut back by 3 bases and J by 7 bases. This CDR3 has 15 residues. Based on the CDR3 plus reference TRBV18 and TRBJ1-6, the full variable domain is NAGVMQNPRHLVRRRGQEARLRCSPMKGHSHVYWYRQLPEEGLKFMVYLQKENIIDESGMPKERFSAEFPKEGPSILRIQQVVRGDSAAYFCASSPDRGTNSPLHFGNGTRLTVT.

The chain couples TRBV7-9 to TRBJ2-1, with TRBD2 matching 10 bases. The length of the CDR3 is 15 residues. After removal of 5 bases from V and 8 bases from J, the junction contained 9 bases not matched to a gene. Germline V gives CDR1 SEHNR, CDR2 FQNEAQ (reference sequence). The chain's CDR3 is CASSPRTSGTYEQFF. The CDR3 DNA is TGTGCCAGCAGCCCCCGGACTAGCGGAACGTATGAGCAGTTCTTC.